Below, 31 T cell receptor beta chains from the same sample are listed, as sequenced in a study of blood T cell repertoires in COVID-19. Here immunoSEQ multiplex PCR was the method, and the copy in TCRdb shows in-frame clones only, minus some. The repertoire includes about 150,000 clones, approximately 85% of them detected once, and approximately 0.6% sits in the top ten. The sample was peripheral blood. All receptors come from a man aged 55-75 years with COVID-19, enrolled during active disease.

V and J are TRBV27 and TRBJ1-5, with D perhaps matching TRBD1 (5 bases). Between the trimmed V and J ends, which lost 2 bases and 5 bases, there was a span of 7 bases. Germline-derived CDR1 and CDR2 are MNHEY and SMNVEV (reference sequence). This CDR3 has 13 residues. CDR3 in amino acids: CASSLRGDQPQHF. CDR3 coding DNA: TGTGCCAGCAGTTTAAGGGGTGATCAGCCCCAGCATTTT.

This sequence joins TRBV11-2 and TRBJ1-1; perhaps TRBD1 as D (6 bases). This CDR3 contains 13 residues. The germline V gene has CDR1 SGHAT and CDR2 FQNNGV. The germline V and J ends were trimmed by 5 bases and 7 bases, with 14 bases remaining between them. The CDR3 DNA follows: TGTGCCAGCAGCCCACAGGGCGGTGGTGAAGCTTTCTTT. It is translated as CASSPQGGGEAFF.

The chain links TRBV7-2 to TRBJ2-7; a weak D match, TRBD1 (5 bases). CDR3 length equals 16 residues. Germline V gives CDR1 SGHTA, CDR2 FQGNSA. V lost 1 base and J 2 bases, leaving 15 bases between the germline ends. The CDR3 is CASSLGSTGNTYEQYF. The CDR3 bases are TGTGCCAGCAGCTTAGGGTCCACAGGAAATACCTACGAGCAGTACTTC.

The V call is TRBV24-1, the J call TRBJ1-5; D is possibly TRBD1 (5 bases). Germline CDR1 is KGHDR and CDR2 is SFDVKD. The CDR3 runs to 13 residues. The V gene lost 2 bases and the J gene lost 6 bases, with 7 bases spanning the gap. The DNA for the CDR3 is TGTGCCACCAGTGATTCAGGGTTTCAGCCCCAGCATTTT. Amino acid sequence: CATSDSGFQPQHF.

This sequence joins TRBV5-1 and TRBJ1-1; D ambiguous. Germline V CDR1 and CDR2: SGHRS, YFSETQ. The CDR3 has 14 residues. Between the trimmed V and J ends, which lost 7 bases and 0 bases, there was a span of 13 bases. The CDR3 DNA reads as TGCGCCAGCCTGCCTGGGCACATGAACACTGAAGCTTTCTTT. Protein sequence: CASLPGHMNTEAFF.

The chain combines TRBV10-2 with TRBJ1-3; 8 bases are shared with TRBD1. The CDR3 totals 14 residues. V lost 6 bases to trimming and J lost 2 bases; unmatched junction nucleotides: 3. From germline, CDR1 is WSHSY and CDR2 SAAADI. The CDR3 region has the DNA TGCGCCAGCAGGGAACAGGGGGCTGGAAACACCATATATTTT. Amino acids: CASREQGAGNTIYF.

This chain connects TRBV5-1 to TRBJ1-3, with a tentative D call TRBD1 (5 bases). V gave up 3 bases and J gave up 0 bases, with 13 bases separating them. The CDR3 runs 16 residues. CDR1 is SGHRS and CDR2 is YFSETQ in the germline V gene. The CDR3 spells CASSSQGASSGNTIYF. The CDR3 nucleotides read TGCGCCAGCAGCTCCCAAGGGGCGAGCTCTGGAAACACCATATATTTT.

The V and J genes are TRBV2 and TRBJ1-4; D gene uncertain. The ends were cut back, 6 bases at V and 0 bases at J, with 2 bases in the middle. Germline CDR1 SNHLY, CDR2 FYNNEI. The CDR3 sequence is 12 residues long. For the CDR3, the DNA is TGTGCCAGCAGCGCAACTAATGAAAAACTGTTTTTT. Translating gives CASSATNEKLFF.

This clone was counted only a few times. The chain carries TRBV10-3 and TRBJ1-1; 7 bases agree with TRBD1. The CDR3 contains 13 residues. From germline, CDR1 is ENHRY and CDR2 SYGVKD. V was pared by 0 bases and J by 5 bases, with 0 bases of the junction left unmatched. The CDR3 DNA reads as TGTGCCATCAGTGAGTCGGGACAGACTGAAGCTTTCTTT. Its protein product is CAISESGQTEAFF.

The chain employs TRBV6-5 and TRBJ1-2, with 9 bases aligning to TRBD1. CDR1 is MNHEY, CDR2 SVGAGI, per germline. CDR3 length: 15 amino acids. Unmatched junction bases numbered 10, after V lost 6 bases and J lost 5 bases. The chain's CDR3 is CASRSTGGLVYGYTF. The CDR3 DNA reads TGTGCCAGCAGGTCGACAGGGGGACTGGTGTATGGCTACACCTTC.

The chain is built from TRBV2 and TRBJ1-5; 8 bases agree with TRBD1. Looked up from germline, CDR1 is SNHLY and CDR2 is FYNNEI. The CDR3 sequence is 13 residues long. J lost 4 bases, V lost 6 bases, and 2 bases had no gene match. The CDR3 region is CASSGTGNQPQHF. The CDR3 region has the DNA TGTGCCAGCAGCGGGACAGGTAATCAGCCCCAGCATTTT.

The V call is TRBV29-1, the J call TRBJ1-1, with unresolved D. The CDR3 covers 13 residues. Trimming left V 8 bases short and J 3 bases short, with 16 bases between. Germline loops: CDR1 SQVTM, CDR2 ANQGSEA. The CDR3 here is CSSKAQSYTEAFF. CDR3 DNA sequence: TGCAGCTCGAAAGCGCAATCCTACACTGAAGCTTTCTTT.

CDR3 region: CASSVDERGTADTQYF. The CDR3 nucleotides are TGTGCCAGCAGCGTAGATGAGCGGGGGACAGCAGATACGCAGTATTTT. This chain joins TRBV9 and TRBJ2-3; a weak D match, TRBD2 (8 bases). Between the trimmed V and J ends, which lost 0 bases and 4 bases, there was a span of 15 bases. CDR3 length: 16 amino acids. Per germline, CDR1 SGDLS and CDR2 YYNGEE.

V gene TRBV6-4 combines with J gene TRBJ2-3, with D unclear. This CDR3 has 14 residues. Trimming took 4 bases from V and 2 from J, leaving 10 bases between them. The germline V gene has CDR1 MRHNA and CDR2 SNTAGT. CDR3 region: CASSGGSHTDTQYF. CDR3 sequence (DNA): TGTGCCAGCAGTGGAGGTAGCCACACAGATACGCAGTATTTT.

The chain employs TRBV7-6 and TRBJ1-1, with a weak D call TRBD1 (5 bases). The CDR3 is 15 amino acids. Germline V lookup: CDR1 SGHVS, CDR2 FNYEAQ. Trimming removed 2 bases from V and 5 bases from J, with 15 bases in between. CDR3 coding DNA: TGTGCCAGCAGCTTATTACGGCAGGGCACGACTGAAGCTTTCTTT. Translated, it gives CASSLLRQGTTEAFF. Drawing the rest from reference TRBV7-6 and TRBJ1-1, the complete variable domain is GAGVSQSPRYKVTKRGQDVALRCDPISGHVSLYWYRQALGQGPEFLTYFNYEAQQDKSGLPNDRFSAERPEGSISTLTIQRTEQRDSAMYRCASSLLRQGTTEAFFGQGTRLTVV.

The rearrangement uses TRBV15 and TRBJ1-5, with TRBD1 matching 9 bases. The V segment lost 0 bases and the J segment 0 bases; nucleotides outside the gene matches: 18. CDR1 LNHNV and CDR2 YYDKDF come from the germline V gene (reference sequence). The CDR3 consists of 22 residues. Here the CDR3 reads CATSRDLWDRTGARYSNQPQHF. For the CDR3, the DNA is TGTGCCACCAGCAGAGATCTTTGGGATCGGACAGGGGCGCGTTATAGCAATCAGCCCCAGCATTTT.

The rearrangement joins TRBV7-9 to TRBJ1-3; no firm D call. Germline V gives CDR1 SEHNR, CDR2 FQNEAQ (reference sequence). This CDR3 contains 14 residues. Trimming shortened V by 5 bases and J by 3 bases, and 11 bases separated the two germline ends. The CDR3 loop reads CASSRVEGGNTIYF. The CDR3 DNA is TGTGCCAGCAGCCGAGTGGAGGGTGGAAACACCATATATTTT.

This chain uses TRBV7-8 with TRBJ2-7; tentatively, D is TRBD1 (6 bases). CDR1 is SGHVS and CDR2 is FQNEAQ in the germline V gene. V shed 5 bases and J shed 0 bases, with 14 bases lying between them. The CDR3 contains 15 residues. The CDR3 DNA follows: TGTGCCAGCAGCCGAGCCGGGACAACCTCCTACGAGCAGTACTTC. Translated: CASSRAGTTSYEQYF.

The J gene is TRBJ1-4, the V gene TRBV15; D remains ambiguous. This CDR3 region has 12 residues. The germline V and J ends were trimmed by 8 bases and 8 bases, with 12 bases remaining between them. Germline V gene sequence: CDR1 LNHNV, CDR2 YYDKDF (reference sequence). Here the CDR3 DNA reads TGTGCCACCCGAGGGCCCGGGGAAAAACTGTTTTTT. This sequence encodes CATRGPGEKLFF.

The chain combines TRBV7-2 with TRBJ1-1, with D unclear. The CDR3 covers 13 residues. Germline CDR1 is SGHTA and CDR2 is FQGNSA. Trimming left V 5 bases short and J 1 base short, with 8 bases between. The CDR3 spells CASSTDGNTEAFF. For the CDR3, the DNA is TGTGCCAGCAGCACAGACGGGAACACTGAAGCTTTCTTT.

The V gene is TRBV3-1 (or the pseudogene TRBV3-2), the J gene TRBJ2-5; TRBD2 matches 8 bases. The J segment lost 5 bases and the V segment lost 0 bases, leaving 8 bases of the junction unmatched. CDR3 length: 16 amino acids. The germline gives CDR1 LGHDT, CDR2 YNNKEL (reference sequence). CDR3 in DNA: TGTGCCAGCAGCCAAGAGCGGCGGGGGGCGCGGGAGACCCAGTACTTC. Protein product: CASSQERRGARETQYF.

The rearrangement uses TRBV18 and TRBJ1-4; D not certain. CDR1 is KGHSH, CDR2 LQKENI, per germline. There are 14 residues in the CDR3. V shed 4 bases and J shed 4 bases, with 10 bases lying between them. The DNA of the CDR3 is TGTGCCAGCTCACTCGAGCTTCTTAATGAAAAACTGTTTTTT. This gives the protein CASSLELLNEKLFF.

The chain links TRBV5-6 to TRBJ1-2; D uncertain. The CDR3 contains 12 residues. Germline CDR1 SGHDT, CDR2 YYEEEE. V was trimmed by 6 bases and J by 5 bases, leaving 11 bases between them. Written as DNA, the CDR3 is TGTGCCAGCACCAAACTAGGGTATGGCTACACCTTC. As protein: CASTKLGYGYTF.

The rearrangement uses TRBV12-3 or TRBV12-4 and TRBJ1-5, with D maybe TRBD1 (5 bases). Trimming removed 9 bases at V and 7 bases at J, with 16 bases between. The CDR3 covers 13 residues. The CDR3 DNA sequence: TGTGCCAGTCTGGGGACTCCGGGACAGCCCCAGCATTTT. It specifies CASLGTPGQPQHF.

CDR3 residues: CASSQTSGGSSYNEQFF. The CDR3 nucleotides read TGTGCCAGCAGCCAGACTAGCGGGGGAAGCTCCTACAATGAGCAGTTCTTC. This chain uses TRBV7-3 with TRBJ2-1, with 12 bases identical to TRBD2. CDR3 length: 17 residues. V shed 5 bases and J 0 bases; nucleotides not matched to a gene: 5. CDR1 is SGHTA and CDR2 is FQGTGA in the germline V gene.

This clone was counted once. The chain uses TRBV29-1 and TRBJ1-4, with 8 bases that match TRBD1. The V gene's germline CDR1 is SQVTM and CDR2 ANQGSEA. The V segment lost 3 bases and the J segment 4 bases; nucleotides outside the gene matches: 13. CDR3 length: 17 residues. The CDR3 bases are TGCAGCGTTGATCCCCGGACAGGGTATATTAATAATGAAAAACTGTTTTTT. Translated: CSVDPRTGYINNEKLFF.

This chain links TRBV29-1 with TRBJ2-7; TRBD1 is a possible D gene (5 bases). Germline V gives CDR1 SQVTM, CDR2 ANQGSEA. The ends were cut back, 7 bases at V and 3 bases at J, with 13 bases in the middle. This CDR3 region has 12 residues. The CDR3 DNA reads TGCAGCGCCAGTGTGACAGTCTACGAGCAGTACTTC. Residues: CSASVTVYEQYF.

The V call is TRBV5-1, the J call TRBJ1-6; D is uncertain. CDR3 length: 13 amino acids. The germline gives CDR1 SGHRS, CDR2 YFSETQ. Trimming cost V 1 base and J 5 bases, with 4 bases left between them. This CDR3 is CASSLTDNSPLHF. The CDR3 region has the DNA TGCGCCAGCAGCTTGACGGATAATTCACCCCTCCACTTT.

This chain joins TRBV2 and TRBJ2-7, with a weak D call TRBD1 (5 bases). CDR1 is SNHLY and CDR2 is FYNNEI in the germline V gene. This CDR3 comprises 14 residues. Trimming removed 2 bases at V and 4 bases at J, with 12 bases between. The CDR3 loop reads CASSESQGRYEQYF. The DNA of the CDR3 is TGTGCCAGCAGTGAAAGCCAGGGTCGATACGAGCAGTACTTC.

The chain recombines TRBV5-5 with TRBJ2-5; TRBD2 agrees at 8 bases. CDR1 and CDR2 (germline): SGHKS, YYEKEE (reference sequence). The CDR3 consists of 14 residues. The V gene end was trimmed by 4 bases and the J gene end by 3 bases; junction bases not matched to a gene: 5. The CDR3 sequence: CASSDSGVKETQYF. The DNA for the CDR3 is TGTGCCAGCAGCGATAGCGGGGTTAAAGAGACCCAGTACTTC. Using reference TRBV5-5 and TRBJ2-5 for the parts outside the CDR3, the full variable domain is DAGVTQSPTHLIKTRGQQVTLRCSPISGHKSVSWYQQVLGQGPQFIFQYYEKEERGRGNFPDRFSARQFPNYSSELNVNALLLGDSALYLCASSDSGVKETQYFGPGTRLLVL.

The V gene is TRBV7-2, the J gene TRBJ1-6; TRBD1 might be the D (5 bases). The length of the CDR3 is 12 residues. Per the germline V gene, CDR1 is SGHTA and CDR2 is FQGNSA. Trimming removed 3 bases at V and 11 bases at J, with 8 bases between. The CDR3 region is CASSFWGAPLHF. CDR3 nucleotides: TGTGCCAGCAGCTTCTGGGGGGCACCCCTCCACTTT. The complete variable domain, with remaining parts taken from reference TRBV7-2 and TRBJ1-6, reads GAGVSQSPSNKVTEKGKDVELRCDPISGHTALYWYRQSLGQGLEFLIYFQGNSAPDKSGLPSDRFSAERTGGSVSTLTIQRTQQEDSAVYLCASSFWGAPLHFGNGTRLTVT.